These T cell receptor beta chains were read from a single sample in a study of shared clonotypes between healthy human individuals. Some clones are missing from TCRdb's copy, which holds only in-frame ones; the method was immunoSEQ multiplex PCR. The sample yields roughly 2,300,000 clones, roughly 92% seen once. The sequencing input was naive CD4+ T cells from PBMCs. These receptors originate from a young man in good health. Some clones in this sample may be carry-over from other donors' samples. The CDR3 runs from the conserved cysteine through the conserved F or W. The order of the fields is clone size, D gene, J gene, V gene, CDR3 DNA, CDR3 protein. The D gene is left open where the match is weak. The size field is filled for only some rows; it gives once, few, many or a size class.

clone_size: -
d_call: -
j_call: TRBJ2-2
v_call: TRBV9
cdr3_nt: TGTGCCAGCAGCGTAGGGGGCGTCAACACCGGGGAGCTGTTTTTT
cdr3_aa: CASSVGGVNTGELFF

clone_size: once
d_call: TRBD2
j_call: TRBJ2-7
v_call: TRBV5-8
cdr3_nt: TGTGCCAGCAGCCCCCTTCGACTAGCGGGAGGGCCCGTCTACGAGCAGTACTTC
cdr3_aa: CASSPLRLAGGPVYEQYF

clone_size: -
d_call: TRBD1
j_call: TRBJ1-5
v_call: TRBV7-3
cdr3_nt: TGTGCCAGCACCCTAATACAGGGGCCTAGTCAGCCCCAGCATTTT
cdr3_aa: CASTLIQGPSQPQHF

clone_size: -
d_call: TRBD2
j_call: TRBJ2-7
v_call: TRBV27
cdr3_nt: TGTGCCAGCAGGAACGGGAGGCGGTACTTC
cdr3_aa: CASRNGRRYF

clone_size: -
d_call: -
j_call: TRBJ1-2
v_call: TRBV7-9
cdr3_nt: TGTGCCAGCAGCTTAGCGGGGGGCCTTGGCTACACCTTC
cdr3_aa: CASSLAGGLGYTF

clone_size: -
d_call: -
j_call: TRBJ2-5
v_call: TRBV5-4
cdr3_nt: TGTGCCAGCAGCCCCACCAGGTTTAGCGCCCTCCGCCAAGAGACCCAGTACTTC
cdr3_aa: CASSPTRFSALRQETQYF

clone_size: -
d_call: -
j_call: TRBJ1-5
v_call: TRBV28
cdr3_nt: TGTGCCAGCAGTTTGCGGGAGTATAGCAATCAGCCCCAGCATTTT
cdr3_aa: CASSLREYSNQPQHF

clone_size: -
d_call: -
j_call: TRBJ2-7
v_call: TRBV7-2
cdr3_nt: TGTGCCAGCAGCTATTGGCGGGGTCGGCAGACAATGGGCTACGAGCAGTACTTC
cdr3_aa: CASSYWRGRQTMGYEQYF

clone_size: -
d_call: -
j_call: TRBJ2-5
v_call: TRBV5-1
cdr3_nt: TGCGCCAGCAGTTCCTTTGGGCCTTCCCAAGAGACCCAGTACTTC
cdr3_aa: CASSSFGPSQETQYF

clone_size: once
d_call: -
j_call: TRBJ1-4
v_call: TRBV6-1
cdr3_nt: TGTGCCAGCAGTGATTTTGGCAGGGCGGAAAAACTGTTTTTT
cdr3_aa: CASSDFGRAEKLFF

clone_size: -
d_call: TRBD2
j_call: TRBJ2-1
v_call: TRBV28
cdr3_nt: TGTGCCAGCAGGGGTGGTAGCGGGAGTTACAATGAGCAGTTCTTC
cdr3_aa: CASRGGSGSYNEQFF

clone_size: -
d_call: TRBD1
j_call: TRBJ1-2
v_call: TRBV7-2
cdr3_nt: TGTGCCAGCAGCTCACTGACAGGGGGTACTAACTATGGCTACACCTTC
cdr3_aa: CASSSLTGGTNYGYTF

clone_size: once
d_call: -
j_call: TRBJ1-1
v_call: TRBV10-3
cdr3_nt: TGTGCCATCAGTGCGATAAGAGGGGCGCGTTCGAACACTGAAGCTTTCTTT
cdr3_aa: CAISAIRGARSNTEAFF

clone_size: once
d_call: TRBD2
j_call: TRBJ2-1
v_call: TRBV10-1
cdr3_nt: TGCGCCAGCAGTGACCGGACTAGCGGCTCCTACAATGAGCAGTTCTTC
cdr3_aa: CASSDRTSGSYNEQFF

clone_size: -
d_call: -
j_call: TRBJ2-2
v_call: TRBV4-3
cdr3_nt: TGCGCCAGCAGCCAATCTTTCGGAATCGCCGGGGAGCTGTTTTTT
cdr3_aa: CASSQSFGIAGELFF

clone_size: once
d_call: TRBD2
j_call: TRBJ2-3
v_call: TRBV7-6
cdr3_nt: TGTGCCAGCAGCGGGGGGGCTAGCGGGTACTCAACGGATACGCAGTATTTT
cdr3_aa: CASSGGASGYSTDTQYF

clone_size: -
d_call: -
j_call: TRBJ1-2
v_call: TRBV7-2
cdr3_nt: TGTGCCAGCAGCTTGCAGACAGCTAACTATGGCTACACCTTC
cdr3_aa: CASSLQTANYGYTF

clone_size: -
d_call: TRBD1
j_call: TRBJ1-1
v_call: TRBV9
cdr3_nt: TGTGCCAGCAGTGTACTACAGGGGACTGAAGCTTTCTTT
cdr3_aa: CASSVLQGTEAFF

clone_size: once
d_call: TRBD1
j_call: TRBJ2-4
v_call: TRBV5-8
cdr3_nt: TGTGCCAGCAGCCATGGACAGGGGGTATACATTCAGTACTTC
cdr3_aa: CASSHGQGVYIQYF

clone_size: few
d_call: -
j_call: TRBJ2-5
v_call: TRBV2
cdr3_nt: TGTGCCAGCAGGGGGGAAGAGACCCAGTACTTC
cdr3_aa: CASRGEETQYF

clone_size: -
d_call: -
j_call: TRBJ1-1
v_call: TRBV7-2
cdr3_nt: TGTGCCAGCAGCTTTTCAGGGAATCTTGACACTGAAGCTTTCTTT
cdr3_aa: CASSFSGNLDTEAFF

clone_size: -
d_call: -
j_call: TRBJ2-3
v_call: TRBV30
cdr3_nt: TGTGCCTGGAGTGTAGACGATACGCAGTATTTT
cdr3_aa: CAWSVDDTQYF

clone_size: -
d_call: TRBD1
j_call: TRBJ2-2
v_call: TRBV6-5
cdr3_nt: TGTGCCAGCAGTTACTCGCCGCAGGGGGCGACCGGGGAGCTGTTTTTT
cdr3_aa: CASSYSPQGATGELFF

clone_size: -
d_call: TRBD2
j_call: TRBJ2-7
v_call: TRBV7-8
cdr3_nt: TGTGCCAGCAGCCAGGGACTAGCGGGAGAAGGGTACGAGCAGTACTTC
cdr3_aa: CASSQGLAGEGYEQYF

clone_size: -
d_call: TRBD2
j_call: TRBJ2-3
v_call: TRBV6-6
cdr3_nt: TGTGCCAGCAGTTACGCGACTAGCGGGTTGTCAGATACGCAGTATTTT
cdr3_aa: CASSYATSGLSDTQYF

clone_size: -
d_call: -
j_call: TRBJ2-1
v_call: TRBV5-1
cdr3_nt: TGCGCCAGCACTCCCCCGGGGGTTAGCGATTGGAATGAGCAGTTCTTC
cdr3_aa: CASTPPGVSDWNEQFF

clone_size: -
d_call: -
j_call: TRBJ2-6
v_call: TRBV18
cdr3_nt: TGTGCCAGCTCACCGTTGGACGGGGGTAACTCTGGGGCCAACGTCCTGACTTTC
cdr3_aa: CASSPLDGGNSGANVLTF

clone_size: -
d_call: TRBD2
j_call: TRBJ2-7
v_call: TRBV7-6
cdr3_nt: TGTGCCAGCAGCGCCCCGAGGGGAGGGAGGCTAGGGCAGTACTTC
cdr3_aa: CASSAPRGGRLGQYF

clone_size: few
d_call: -
j_call: TRBJ2-2
v_call: TRBV7-9
cdr3_nt: TGTGCCAGCAGCTTAGTGGTCACCAACACCGGGGAGCTGTTTTTT
cdr3_aa: CASSLVVTNTGELFF

clone_size: -
d_call: TRBD2
j_call: TRBJ2-2
v_call: TRBV11-3
cdr3_nt: TGTGCCAGCAGCTTTGGGGGGGGAGCCACCGGGGAGCTGTTTTTT
cdr3_aa: CASSFGGGATGELFF

clone_size: -
d_call: -
j_call: TRBJ1-1
v_call: TRBV10-3
cdr3_nt: TGTGCCATCAGTGAGTCGGGGGGGTCGAACACTGAAGCTTTCTTT
cdr3_aa: CAISESGGSNTEAFF

clone_size: -
d_call: -
j_call: TRBJ2-1
v_call: TRBV27
cdr3_nt: TGTGCCAGCAGTTTTAGCTCAGGTGGCTACAATGAGCAGTTCTTC
cdr3_aa: CASSFSSGGYNEQFF

clone_size: -
d_call: -
j_call: TRBJ2-2
v_call: TRBV5-1
cdr3_nt: TGCGCCAGCAACCAGGGGGGCGGCGCCGGGGAGCTGTTTTTT
cdr3_aa: CASNQGGGAGELFF

clone_size: -
d_call: -
j_call: TRBJ1-1
v_call: TRBV18
cdr3_nt: TGTGCCAGCTCACGGGCGAATATGAACACTGAAGCTTTCTTT
cdr3_aa: CASSRANMNTEAFF

clone_size: -
d_call: -
j_call: TRBJ1-1
v_call: TRBV5-1
cdr3_nt: TGCGCCAGCAGCTATTCCGGGGCTGGGAACACTGAAGCTTTCTTT
cdr3_aa: CASSYSGAGNTEAFF

clone_size: -
d_call: -
j_call: TRBJ2-5
v_call: TRBV29-1
cdr3_nt: TGCAGCGCCCTGGGCACTAGGCAAGAGACCCAGTACTTC
cdr3_aa: CSALGTRQETQYF